A single sample is the source of the 17 T cell receptor beta chains below, sequenced in a study of regulatory T cells in long-lasting Graves disease. Time point of the sample: newly diagnosed GD, antithyroid drugs for less than 3 months. With RNA extracted from PBMCs as input, the TCR library was made. Building the TCR beta libraries relied on iRepertoire HTBI primers, and CDR3 regions underwent Arm-PCR. TCRdb fed the multiplex PCR reads into MiXCR, producing one record per CDR3 protein. Here the sample spans hundreds of thousands of distinct CDR3 sequences, roughly 16% being singletons. This same sample was also part of a study on T cells in Graves' hyperthyroidism and ophthalmopathy.

Sequencing was performed on peripheral blood mononuclear cells (PBMCs), taken at new diagnosis, from a patient treated with antithyroid drugs. These receptors came from a woman aged 35-65 years with Graves disease.

This clonotype was observed at least ten times. The chain joins TRBV12-3 or TRBV12-4 to TRBJ2-3; D not certain. V was pared by 3 bases and J by 6 bases, with 7 bases between. This CDR3 has 12 amino acids. Here the CDR3 DNA reads TGTGCCAGCAGTTTTTCCGGGGATACGCAGTATTTT. Translation gives CASSFSGDTQYF.

J is TRBJ2-2 and V is TRBV11-2, with TRBD1 as a possible D gene (6 bases). The germline V gene encodes CDR1 SGHAT and CDR2 FQNNGV. This CDR3 region has 16 residues. V shed 1 base and J shed 4 bases, with 13 bases lying between them. The CDR3 DNA reads as TGTGCCAGCAGCTTAGTTCAGGGGCTACGCACCGGGGAGCTGTTTTTT. It encodes CASSLVQGLRTGELFF.

This clonotype was observed a handful of times. This chain uses TRBV6-5 with TRBJ1-2; no reliable D call. Germline CDR1 is MNHEY and CDR2 is SVGAGI. The CDR3 contains 14 residues. The V end was cut by 0 bases, the J end by 4 bases, with 9 bases between. CDR3 sequence: CASSYSGPGYGYTF. The CDR3 DNA reads TGTGCCAGCAGTTACTCTGGACCCGGCTATGGCTACACCTTC.

This clonotype was seen only a few times. This sequence joins TRBV9 and TRBJ2-3, with D maybe TRBD1 (6 bases). The CDR3 is 15 residues long. The germline V gene has CDR1 SGDLS and CDR2 YYNGEE. V shed 3 bases and J shed 1 base, with 12 bases lying between them. The CDR3 reads CASSGDTFGTDTQYF. CDR3 nucleotides: TGTGCCAGCAGCGGGGACACCTTTGGCACAGATACGCAGTATTTT. The whole variable domain, filled in from reference TRBV9 and TRBJ2-3, reads DSGVTQTPKHLITATGQRVTLRCSPRSGDLSVYWYQQSLDQGLQFLIQYYNGEERAKGNILERFSAQQFPDLHSELNLSSLELGDSALYFCASSGDTFGTDTQYFGPGTRLTVL.

This clonotype appeared a few times. The chain links TRBV5-1 to TRBJ1-2, with 8 bases matching TRBD1. With 9 bases clipped from V and 6 bases from J, the junction kept 7 bases outside the gene matches. The CDR3 extends over 12 amino acids. Germline CDR1 SGHRS, CDR2 YFSETQ. CDR3 protein: CATQTGVDGYTF. For the CDR3, the DNA is TGCGCCACCCAGACAGGGGTGGATGGCTACACCTTC. The full variable domain, completed using reference TRBV5-1 and TRBJ1-2, is KAGVTQTPRYLIKTRGQQVTLSCSPISGHRSVSWYQQTPGQGLQFLFEYFSETQRNKGNFPGRFSGRQFSNSRSEMNVSTLELGDSALYLCATQTGVDGYTFGSGTRLTVV.

About this clonotype: A clone one base away is much larger, so this may be a read error. This CDR3 fails to terminate in the conserved phenylalanine or tryptophan, so it likely reflects a read error. This chain connects TRBV6-1 to TRBJ2-1; D may be TRBD1 (9 bases). V lost 6 bases, J lost 6 bases, and 21 bases lay in between. The germline gives CDR1 MNHNS, CDR2 SASEGT. The CDR3 has 16 residues. As DNA, the CDR3 is TGTGCCAGCAGCCTCGAGCGGGGGACAGGGACCAATGAGCAGTTCCTC. The encoded protein is CASSLERGTGTNEQFL.

In its sample, this clonotype was seen many times. This rearrangement joins TRBV7-2 to TRBJ2-2; perhaps TRBD2 as D (6 bases). Trimming removed 8 bases at V and 4 bases at J, with 11 bases between. The CDR3 has 13 amino acids. Germline CDR1 SGHTA, CDR2 FQGNSA. DNA of the CDR3: TGTGCCAGCGGGGGAGGATCCACCGGGGAGCTGTTTTTT. Protein sequence: CASGGGSTGELFF.

The table lists this clonotype with many counts. The DNA of the CDR3 is TGTGCCAGCAGCTTCTTGAGGAAGCAAGAGACCCAGTACTTC. It specifies CASSFLRKQETQYF. The chain carries TRBV13 and TRBJ2-5; D ambiguous. Germline CDR1 is PRHDT and CDR2 is FYEKMQ (reference sequence). The CDR3 extends over 14 amino acids. The V end was cut by 3 bases, the J end by 2 bases, with 10 bases between. Looking up the rest from reference TRBV13 and TRBJ2-5 gives the full variable domain: AAGVIQSPRHLIKEKRETATLKCYPIPRHDTVYWYQQGPGQDPQFLISFYEKMQSDKGSIPDRFSAQQFSDYHSELNMSSLELGDSALYFCASSFLRKQETQYFGPGTRLLVL.

This clonotype was detected ten times or more. Germline and junction disagree at one end, which may indicate a read error. The chain links TRBV3-1 to TRBJ1-1; possible D gene TRBD1, 6 bases. Germline values: CDR1 LGHDT, CDR2 YNNKEL (reference sequence). CDR3 size: 14 residues. As DNA, the CDR3 is TGCGCCAGCAGTCAGGGGAGGGGACGCACTGAAGCTTTCTTT. This codes for CASSQGRGRTEAFF.

This clonotype was observed many times. This chain joins TRBV11-2 and TRBJ2-1; TRBD1 agrees at 9 bases. The germline V gene encodes CDR1 SGHAT and CDR2 FQNNGV. The CDR3 extends over 15 amino acids. With 4 bases clipped from V and 8 bases from J, the junction kept 9 bases outside the gene matches. CDR3 nucleotide sequence: TGTGCCAGCAGCTCCCAGACAGGGGGTGGGCATGAGCAGTTCTTC. The encoded protein is CASSSQTGGGHEQFF.

This clonotype has a handful of counts. The junction departs from germline at one end; a sequencing error may be responsible. The chain is built from TRBV13 and TRBJ1-2; 9 positions agree with TRBD1. This CDR3 region has 14 residues. Germline assignment: CDR1 PRHDT and CDR2 FYEKMQ (reference sequence). The CDR3 DNA sequence: TGTGCCAGCAGCTCCACAGGGGGCGCGGAGGGCTACGCCTTC. Translating it yields CASSSTGGAEGYAF.

The V call is TRBV16, the J call TRBJ2-2; D unresolved. CDR1 is KGHSY, CDR2 FQNENV, per germline. This CDR3 is 14 amino acids long. Trimming removed 4 bases at V and 7 bases at J, with 13 bases between. CDR3 residues: CASSPSWSVGELFF. The CDR3 DNA follows: TGTGCCAGCAGCCCTAGTTGGAGTGTCGGGGAGCTGTTTTTT.

The CDR3 protein is CASSSHVGENTIYF. DNA for the CDR3: TGTGCCAGCAGTTCCCATGTAGGCGAAAACACCATATATTTT. V usage is TRBV6-5 and J usage is TRBJ1-3; D ambiguous. The CDR3 length is 14 residues. V lost 4 bases to trimming and J lost 6 bases, with 13 bases between them. Germline V gene sequence: CDR1 MNHEY, CDR2 SVGAGI.

This clonotype appeared many times. The J gene is TRBJ1-6, the V gene TRBV12-3 or TRBV12-4, with 9 nucleotides matching TRBD1. Trimming took 2 bases from V and 7 from J; bases not matched to a gene: 6. The CDR3 is 16 amino acids. Here the CDR3 reads CASSLRGGTGNSPLHF. As DNA, the CDR3 is TGTGCCAGCAGTTTACGAGGGGGGACAGGGAATTCACCCCTCCACTTT.

The gene calls are TRBV6-2 or TRBV6-3 and TRBJ1-2; D is perhaps TRBD1 (5 bases). V lost 2 bases and J 2 bases, leaving 15 bases between the germline ends. Germline CDR1 and CDR2: MNHEY and SVGEGT. The CDR3 spans 16 residues. The CDR3 DNA is TGTGCCAGCAGTTACCGTGGAGCAGGGACCAACTATGGCTACACCTTC. Protein product: CASSYRGAGTNYGYTF.

A few counts support this clonotype. The rearrangement uses TRBV3-1 and TRBJ2-1, with 7 bases lining up with TRBD2. The CDR3 has 15 amino acids. Germline CDR1 reads LGHDT; CDR2 reads YNNKEL (reference sequence). With 1 base clipped from V and 4 bases from J, the junction kept 4 bases outside the gene matches. The CDR3 protein is CASSQGAGSYNEQFF. The CDR3 DNA sequence: TGTGCCAGCAGCCAAGGAGCGGGGTCATACAATGAGCAGTTCTTC.

Remarks on this clonotype: It may be a read error: a sequence one base away is much more abundant. The rearrangement joins TRBV7-9 to TRBJ1-3; 7 bases match TRBD1. CDR1 is SEHNR and CDR2 is FQNEAQ in the germline V gene (reference sequence). V gave up 9 bases and J gave up 2 bases; unmatched junction bases: 13. The CDR3 loop spans 16 amino acids. CDR3 bases: TGTGCCAGAAGCCCTATTACAGGGGAAGCTGGAAACACCATATATTTT. It specifies CARSPITGEAGNTIYF.